These 22 T cell receptor beta chains came from one sample sequenced in a study of blood T cell repertoires in COVID-19. TCRdb's copy holds only in-frame clones and misses some; the assay was immunoSEQ multiplex PCR. This repertoire shows a few hundred thousand clones, approximately 85% found once; its top ten account for under 2.5%. The sample taken for sequencing was PBMCs or T cells enriched from blood (not recorded which). The receptors stem from a man aged 25 to 40 who had recovered from COVID-19.

This chain connects TRBV6-5 to TRBJ1-5, with 9 nucleotides matching TRBD1. The CDR3 has 15 amino acids. Germline V CDR1 and CDR2: MNHEY, SVGAGI. V was pared by 3 bases and J by 2 bases, with 2 bases of the junction left unmatched. The CDR3 spells CASSYGDRGNQPQHF. In DNA, the CDR3 is TGTGCCAGCAGTTATGGGGACAGGGGCAATCAGCCCCAGCATTTT.

This chain connects TRBV11-2 to TRBJ1-1; D remains unclear. Germline values: CDR1 SGHAT, CDR2 FQNNGV. The CDR3 contains 12 residues. V lost 2 bases, J lost 11 bases, and 12 bases lay in between. This CDR3 is CASSLSAGGAFF. CDR3 in DNA: TGTGCCAGCAGCTTATCCGCAGGAGGGGCTTTCTTT.

The chain uses TRBV5-4 and TRBJ2-3, with D tentatively TRBD1 (7 bases). Germline V lookup: CDR1 SGHNT, CDR2 YYREEE (reference sequence). Between the trimmed V and J ends, which lost 6 bases and 4 bases, there was a span of 21 bases. The CDR3 contains 16 residues. CDR3 sequence reads: CASTHEQGGRADTQYF. CDR3 coding DNA: TGTGCCAGCACCCACGAGCAGGGGGGACGGGCAGATACGCAGTATTTT.

The V gene is TRBV19, the J gene TRBJ1-2; 8 bases map to TRBD1. The junction had 3 bases not matched to a gene; V was cut back by 4 bases and J by 2 bases. Germline V gene data show CDR1 as LNHDA and CDR2 as SQIVND (reference sequence). There are 14 residues in the CDR3. The CDR3 protein is CASSTRTGNYGYTF. In DNA form, the CDR3 reads TGTGCCAGTAGTACTCGGACAGGGAACTATGGCTACACCTTC.

This chain links TRBV6-1 with TRBJ2-2; tentatively, D is TRBD1 (6 bases). The CDR3 extends over 15 amino acids. The V end lost 3 bases, the J end lost 7 bases, and 15 bases lay between the germline ends. Germline V gene sequence: CDR1 MNHNS, CDR2 SASEGT. For the CDR3, the DNA is TGTGCCAGCAGTGAGTTGGGGGCGCTTGGCGGGGAGCTGTTTTTT. It specifies CASSELGALGGELFF.

The V and J genes are TRBV30 and TRBJ2-1; D uncertain. Germline V gives CDR1 GTSNPN, CDR2 SVGIG (reference sequence). The CDR3 sequence is 15 residues long. V lost 0 bases to trimming and J lost 2 bases, with 11 bases between them. The chain's CDR3 is CAWSVRGGPYNEQFF. In DNA, the CDR3 is TGTGCCTGGAGTGTACGTGGTGGCCCCTACAATGAGCAGTTCTTC.

The chain employs TRBV10-3 and TRBJ1-3; D remains ambiguous. This CDR3 is built from 11 residues. Germline-derived CDR1 and CDR2 are ENHRY and SYGVKD. V was clipped by 8 bases and J by 8 bases, with 10 bases between them. This CDR3 is CAILALDTIYF. The CDR3 DNA follows: TGTGCCATCTTAGCGCTGGACACCATATATTTT.

The chain has TRBV3-1 (or the pseudogene TRBV3-2) and TRBJ1-2, with TRBD1 identical over 8 bases. This CDR3 is 13 amino acids long. Per germline, CDR1 LGHDT and CDR2 YNNKEL (reference sequence). Trimming at V came to 1 base and at J to 7 bases, leaving 2 bases not matched to a gene. CDR3 in DNA: TGTGCCAGCAGCCAAGCCGGACAGGGTGGCTACACCTTC. It translates to CASSQAGQGGYTF.

The chain joins TRBV19 to TRBJ2-5; 10 bases are a match to TRBD2. The V gene end was trimmed by 4 bases and the J gene end by 4 bases; junction bases not matched to a gene: 6. Germline V gene data show CDR1 as LNHDA and CDR2 as SQIVND (reference sequence). This CDR3 is built from 15 residues. This CDR3 reads CASSSLAGVVETQYF. The DNA of the CDR3 is TGTGCCAGTAGTAGTCTAGCGGGGGTGGTAGAGACCCAGTACTTC. The whole variable domain, remainder taken from reference TRBV19 and TRBJ2-5, is DGGITQSPKYLFRKEGQNVTLSCEQNLNHDAMYWYRQDPGQGLRLIYYSQIVNDFQKGDIAEGYSVSREKKESFPLTVTSAQKNPTAFYLCASSSLAGVVETQYFGPGTRLLVL.

This clone was found once. The chain employs TRBV18 and TRBJ2-2; no clear D. The CDR3 contains 17 residues. Deletions cut 2 bases from V and 1 base from J, with 14 bases between. Germline V gene data show CDR1 as KGHSH and CDR2 as LQKENI. The CDR3 DNA reads TGTGCCAGCTCACCAGGTCTGCAGTCCTTGAACACCGGGGAGCTGTTTTTT. Translation gives CASSPGLQSLNTGELFF.

This clone was seen only a few times. V is TRBV14 and J is TRBJ1-2; 7 bases fit TRBD1. The germline V gene encodes CDR1 SGHDN and CDR2 FVKESK. This CDR3 has 15 amino acids. V was clipped by 4 bases and J by 4 bases; unmatched bases: 9. CDR3 loop: CASSLLSDRAYGYTF. CDR3 in DNA: TGTGCCAGCAGCCTCCTGTCCGACAGGGCCTATGGCTACACCTTC.

This clone was seen a handful of times. This chain connects TRBV7-2 to TRBJ1-2, with D perhaps matching TRBD1 (6 bases). Trimming cost V 5 bases and J 8 bases, with 15 bases left between them. This CDR3 spans 13 amino acids. Germline V CDR1 and CDR2: SGHTA, FQGNSA. In DNA, the CDR3 is TGTGCCAGCAGCGTGGACAGACAGTACGGCTACACCTTC. Translation: CASSVDRQYGYTF.

This sequence joins TRBV27 and TRBJ1-1; unclear D gene. This CDR3 region has 14 residues. Deletions cut 2 bases from V and 6 bases from J, with 13 bases between. Germline V gene sequence: CDR1 MNHEY, CDR2 SMNVEV (reference sequence). This CDR3 reads CASSLHGASAEAFF. The CDR3 DNA sequence: TGTGCCAGCAGTTTACACGGAGCGAGCGCTGAAGCTTTCTTT.

The rearrangement uses TRBV3-1 (or the pseudogene TRBV3-2) and TRBJ1-6; TRBD1 is a possible D gene (6 bases). Germline-derived CDR1 and CDR2 are LGHDT and YNNKEL (reference sequence). Trimming removed 5 bases from V and 7 bases from J, with 15 bases in between. The CDR3 is 15 amino acids. The CDR3 sequence is CASSYGQHSNSPLHF. The CDR3 DNA reads TGTGCCAGCAGCTATGGACAGCACTCCAATTCACCCCTCCACTTT.

V and J are TRBV18 and TRBJ2-7, with 8 positions matching TRBD1. Germline values: CDR1 KGHSH, CDR2 LQKENI. The junction had 9 bases not matched to a gene; V was cut back by 3 bases and J by 5 bases. This CDR3 comprises 15 residues. Here the CDR3 reads CASSPRRQGSNEQYF. The CDR3 DNA sequence: TGTGCCAGCTCACCCAGACGACAGGGGTCGAACGAGCAGTACTTC.

CDR3 coding DNA: TGTGCCAGTAGTGTCACCTGGACAGCGGAGGGAAACACCATATATTTT. Translation: CASSVTWTAEGNTIYF. V and J are TRBV19 and TRBJ1-3; tentative D call: TRBD1 (6 bases). Trimming left V 5 bases short and J 4 bases short, with 18 bases between. Germline assignment: CDR1 LNHDA and CDR2 SQIVND (reference sequence). The CDR3 consists of 16 residues.

This clone has just one count. V usage is TRBV9 and J usage is TRBJ2-1, with D possibly matching TRBD2 (7 bases). V lost 0 bases and J lost 7, with 11 bases in between. The CDR3 sequence is 14 residues long. Per germline, CDR1 SGDLS and CDR2 YYNGEE. This CDR3 reads CASSVAGGGNEQFF. The CDR3, as DNA: TGTGCCAGCAGCGTAGCGGGGGGCGGGAATGAGCAGTTCTTC.

The chain recombines TRBV5-4 with TRBJ1-4, with a possible D match to TRBD1 (6 bases). CDR3 length: 15 amino acids. CDR1 and CDR2 (germline): SGHNT, YYREEE (reference sequence). Trimming removed 4 bases from V and 4 bases from J, with 14 bases in between. CDR3 sequence reads: CASSAQGTVNEKLFF. As DNA, the CDR3 is TGTGCCAGCAGCGCCCAGGGGACGGTTAATGAAAAACTGTTTTTT.

The chain joins TRBV2 to TRBJ1-1; 9 positions agree with TRBD1. The CDR3 has 15 residues. V lost 5 bases, J lost 0 bases, and 4 bases stayed unmatched. Germline V lookup: CDR1 SNHLY, CDR2 FYNNEI. CDR3 sequence: CASSSRTGVNTEAFF. In DNA form, the CDR3 reads TGTGCCAGCAGTAGTCGGACAGGGGTGAACACTGAAGCTTTCTTT.

The V gene is TRBV11-1, the J gene TRBJ1-6; 7 bases are a match to TRBD1. There are 16 residues in the CDR3. The trim removed 6 bases at V and 7 bases at J, leaving 12 bases unmatched. Germline V gives CDR1 SGHAT, CDR2 FQDESV (reference sequence). CDR3 protein: CASSTLGTDSNSPLHF. The DNA of the CDR3 is TGTGCCAGCAGTACCCTTGGGACAGATTCCAATTCACCCCTCCACTTT.

The chain has TRBV5-4 and TRBJ1-2; D unresolved. Looked up from germline, CDR1 is SGHNT and CDR2 is YYREEE (reference sequence). V was trimmed by 0 bases and J by 8 bases, leaving 17 bases between them. This CDR3 spans 15 amino acids. Written as DNA, the CDR3 is TGTGCCAGCAGCTTGGTAGGAAGACGGACTGGGGGCTACACCTTC. As protein: CASSLVGRRTGGYTF.

The gene calls are TRBV25-1 and TRBJ1-2, with 7 bases fitting TRBD1. Germline lookup yields CDR1 MGHDK and CDR2 SYGVNS. This CDR3 contains 13 residues. The V and J ends lost 4 bases and 5 bases, in that order; junction bases with no gene match: 4. CDR3 in amino acids: CASSARGLYGYTF. In nucleotides, the CDR3 is TGTGCCAGCAGTGCTAGGGGGCTTTATGGCTACACCTTC.